This T cell receptor beta chain was profiled in a study of cytomegalovirus exposure and HLA in healthy donors. The V gene's germline CDR1 is MDHEN and CDR2 SYDVKM. The CDR3 consists of 16 residues. J lost 6 bases, V lost 5 bases, and 6 bases had no gene match. 13 Jbeta primers and 60 Vbeta primers were used for the PCR. Data came from immunoSEQ multiplex PCR; TCRdb stores just in-frame clones and leaves some out. Here the sample spans approximately 100,000 clones, 60% to 80% being singletons. Findings and caveats of the study: A later analysis found TCR association rates differed by HLA locus, highest for DRB1 and lowest for HLA-C. What was likely a sequencing artifact was a cluster of highly shared sequence variants.

This clone has a handful of counts. Its antigen remains unidentified. The study sampled nominally healthy donors, though unrecorded immune exposures were likely. This sequence was found in a man aged 40-49 years in good health and CMV-seronegative. Sequencing was carried out using PBMCs. The rearrangement links TRBV28 to TRBJ1-6; 11 bases agree with TRBD1. Written as DNA, the CDR3 is TGTGCCAGCAGTAAAATCGGACAGGGGGCTAATTCACCCCTCCACTTT. This sequence encodes CASSKIGQGANSPLHF.